Sequencing of this T cell receptor (beta chain) was carried out in a study of T cell repertoires in cytomegalovirus infection. Study-wide background: It can be stated that public TCR beta signatures indicated CMV infection as well as a matching HLA type. Overall study findings and caveats: Adding up the frequency of public TCR beta families identified people who carried CMV plus the relevant HLA. HLA-C-restricted CMV clonotypes gave the most frequent clonotype in two of eight donors.

TCRdb fed the reads into MiXCR, producing one record per CDR3 protein. The table lists around 270,000 distinct CDR3 sequences, over 8% of them singletons. The CDR3 consists of 16 residues. Germline values: CDR1 SGHTA, CDR2 FQGNSA. With 5 bases clipped from V and 4 bases from J, the junction kept 7 bases outside the gene matches. This clonotype occurred many times. What it binds is not known. The sequence came from a human donor in good health (CMV status not recorded). Some clones in this sample may be carry-over from other donors' samples. The V gene is TRBV7-2, the J gene TRBJ2-3, with TRBD2 identical over 12 bases. The sequencing sample was made of PBMCs. DNA for the CDR3: TGTGCCAGCAGCAGACGACTAGCGGGAGTGTCAGATACGCAGTATTTT. Protein: CASSRRLAGVSDTQYF.